This TCR beta chain was documented in a study of blood T cell repertoires in COVID-19. As for the study in general: Researchers got acute and convalescent COVID-19 samples from the United States, Italy and Spain. Sources were T cells, B-cell-depleted T cells, or PBMCs; the material itself was cDNA or gDNA.

V shed 5 bases and J 0 bases; nucleotides not matched to a gene: 4. The germline V gene encodes CDR1 LGHDT and CDR2 YNNKEL (reference sequence). The CDR3 covers 15 residues. Original handling: Researchers report that nucleated cell counts were estimated from reference gene primer amplification. TCRdb keeps only in-frame clones here, not all; method: immunoSEQ multiplex PCR. The D gene and trimming were derived from the DNA, and the V and J assignments and clone size from that table. The sample contains about 230,000 clones, 80% to 90% of which appear only once. This sequence was found in a woman aged 80 or older with active or convalescent COVID-19. This sequence joins TRBV3-1 (or the pseudogene TRBV3-2) and TRBJ1-3, with 7 positions matching TRBD1. Sample: peripheral blood. This CDR3 is CASSLGTASGNTIYF. The DNA for the CDR3 is TGTGCCAGCAGCTTAGGGACAGCCTCTGGAAACACCATATATTTT.